A selection of T cell receptor beta chains follows, all from one sample in a study of cytomegalovirus exposure and HLA in healthy donors. TCRdb keeps only in-frame clones here, not all; method: immunoSEQ multiplex PCR. Here the sample spans about 250,000 clones, around 65% being singletons. Specimen: PBMCs. The receptors originated from a female donor in good health and CMV-seronegative. The CDR3 runs from the conserved cysteine through the conserved F or W. D genes are given only for firm matches. Part of the rows lack a size; the others show once, few, many or a class for expanded clones.

d_call	clone_size	v_call	j_call	cdr3_aa	cdr3_nt
TRBD2	few	TRBV9	TRBJ2-3	CASSVAPGLAESTDTQYF	TGTGCCAGCAGCGTAGCCCCAGGACTAGCGGAGAGCACAGATACGCAGTATTTT
NA	NA	TRBV5-4	TRBJ1-2	CASSPAWAEDYGYTF	TGTGCCAGCAGCCCCGCGTGGGCGGAGGACTATGGCTACACCTTC
TRBD1	few	TRBV19	TRBJ1-2	CASIGTGLNYGYTF	TGTGCCAGTATCGGGACAGGGCTTAACTATGGCTACACCTTC
TRBD1	NA	TRBV7-9	TRBJ1-3	CASSPLDRGGTIYF	TGTGCCAGCAGCCCCCTGGACAGGGGGGGCACCATATATTTT
NA	NA	TRBV19	TRBJ2-1	CASSIDSGAYNEQFF	TGTGCCAGTAGTATAGACAGCGGAGCCTACAATGAGCAGTTCTTC
TRBD1	NA	TRBV6-5	TRBJ2-2	CASSPWTGSELFF	TGTGCCAGCAGTCCATGGACAGGGTCGGAGCTGTTTTTT
NA	NA	TRBV7-9	TRBJ2-7	CASSLASWETSYEQYF	TGTGCCAGCAGCTTAGCGTCATGGGAGACTTCCTACGAGCAGTACTTC
TRBD1	NA	TRBV27	TRBJ2-7	CASRAQGAISYEQYF	TGTGCCAGCAGAGCACAGGGGGCGATTTCCTACGAGCAGTACTTC
NA	NA	TRBV4-1	TRBJ1-6	CASSQVGGNLHF	TGCGCCAGCAGCCAGGTGGGGGGGAACCTCCACTTT
NA	NA	TRBV2	TRBJ1-6	CASRTQKRQYNSPLHF	TGTGCCAGCAGAACACAGAAACGACAGTATAATTCACCCCTCCACTTT
TRBD2	NA	TRBV19	TRBJ2-1	CASSQGTSGGNEQFF	TGTGCCAGTAGTCAGGGGACTAGCGGAGGCAATGAGCAGTTCTTC
NA	NA	TRBV5-6	TRBJ1-5	CASSFGGNQPQHF	TGTGCCAGCAGCTTTGGGGGGAATCAGCCCCAGCATTTT
NA	NA	TRBV7-9	TRBJ2-5	CASSLLREGGETQYF	TGTGCCAGCAGCTTACTACGGGAAGGGGGTGAGACCCAGTACTTC
NA	NA	TRBV29-1	TRBJ2-7	CSVWLQGSLYEQYF	TGCAGCGTTTGGCTCCAGGGGTCTCTCTACGAGCAGTACTTC
NA	few	TRBV27	TRBJ2-3	CASSLAGRTDTQYF	TGTGCCAGCAGTTTAGCGGGACGGACAGATACGCAGTATTTT
NA	NA	TRBV7-8	TRBJ2-3	CASSLYTDTQYF	TGTGCCAGCAGCTTATATACAGATACGCAGTATTTT
NA	few	TRBV5-5	TRBJ1-1	CASSPRGGDTEAFF	TGTGCCAGCAGCCCCAGGGGTGGGGACACTGAAGCTTTCTTT
TRBD2	once	TRBV27	TRBJ2-7	CASSLRGTSGVYEQYF	TGTGCCAGCAGTTTACGCGGGACTAGCGGGGTATACGAGCAGTACTTC
NA	NA	TRBV6-6	TRBJ2-7	CASSYSGSNGEQYF	TGTGCCAGCAGTTACTCGGGCAGTAACGGCGAGCAGTACTTC
TRBD2	NA	TRBV2	TRBJ2-7	CASSGLAGGQGDEQYF	TGTGCCAGCAGTGGACTAGCGGGAGGCCAGGGGGACGAGCAGTACTTC
NA	NA	TRBV6-5	TRBJ2-3	CASSYSFSSTDTQYF	TGTGCCAGCAGTTACTCATTTAGCTCCACAGATACGCAGTATTTT
NA	NA	TRBV11-2	TRBJ2-5	CASSLDRLGVETQYF	TGTGCCAGCAGCTTAGATCGACTAGGAGTGGAGACCCAGTACTTC
TRBD1	NA	TRBV7-9	TRBJ2-3	CASDPRTGRTDTQYF	TGTGCCAGCGACCCCCGGACAGGGAGGACAGATACGCAGTATTTT
NA	once	TRBV5-4	TRBJ1-1	CASSPGGRGTEAFF	TGTGCCAGCAGCCCCGGGGGGCGCGGCACTGAAGCTTTCTTT
NA	NA	TRBV6-5	TRBJ2-3	CASSYSSPQGSDTQYF	TGTGCCAGCAGTTACTCGAGTCCACAGGGATCGGATACGCAGTATTTT
NA	NA	TRBV7-3	TRBJ2-2	CASSLSLAGELFF	TGTGCCAGCAGCCTTAGCCTCGCCGGGGAGCTGTTTTTT
TRBD1	NA	TRBV13	TRBJ2-7	CASSPAGQGAYEQYF	TGTGCCAGCAGCCCCGCGGGACAGGGGGCCTACGAGCAGTACTTC
TRBD1	NA	TRBV28	TRBJ1-2	CASRPDRGKGDYGYTF	TGTGCCAGCAGACCGGACAGGGGGAAGGGGGACTATGGCTACACCTTC
TRBD2	once	TRBV10-3	TRBJ2-7	CAAMAGVLYEQYF	TGTGCCGCGATGGCGGGAGTTTTGTACGAGCAGTACTTC
TRBD2	NA	TRBV9	TRBJ2-3	CASSNLGGLPTDTQYF	TGTGCCAGCAGCAACCTCGGGGGACTACCCACAGATACGCAGTATTTT
NA	NA	TRBV7-9	TRBJ1-3	CASRPDSSGNTIYF	TGTGCCAGCAGACCAGACAGCTCTGGAAACACCATATATTTT
NA	NA	TRBV27	TRBJ2-7	CASSLSQTSEQYF	TGTGCCAGCAGTTTATCACAAACGTCCGAGCAGTACTTC